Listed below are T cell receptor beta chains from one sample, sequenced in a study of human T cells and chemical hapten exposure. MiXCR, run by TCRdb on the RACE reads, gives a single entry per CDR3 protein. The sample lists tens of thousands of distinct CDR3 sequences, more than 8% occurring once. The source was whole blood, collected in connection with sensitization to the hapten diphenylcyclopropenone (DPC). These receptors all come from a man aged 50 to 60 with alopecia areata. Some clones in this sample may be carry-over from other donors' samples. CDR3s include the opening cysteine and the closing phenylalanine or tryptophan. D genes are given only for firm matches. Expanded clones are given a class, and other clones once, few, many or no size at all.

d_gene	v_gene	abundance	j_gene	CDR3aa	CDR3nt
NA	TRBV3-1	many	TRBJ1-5	CASSQEGVQPQHF	TGTGCCAGCAGCCAAGAGGGGGTACAGCCCCAGCATTTT
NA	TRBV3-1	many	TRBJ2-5	CASSQAGAETQYF	TGTGCCAGCAGCCAAGCTGGGGCGGAGACCCAGTACTTC
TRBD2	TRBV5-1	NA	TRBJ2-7	CASSTGLARVGEQYF	TGCGCCAGCAGCACTGGACTAGCGCGCGTCGGCGAGCAGTACTTC
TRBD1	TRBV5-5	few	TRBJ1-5	CASSFGQAYQPQHF	TGTGCCAGCAGCTTCGGACAGGCGTATCAGCCCCAGCATTTT
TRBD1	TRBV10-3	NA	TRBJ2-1	CAISPGTAYNEQFF	TGTGCCATCAGTCCAGGGACAGCCTACAATGAGCAGTTCTTC
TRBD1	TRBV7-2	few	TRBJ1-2	CASSFPQGRDYGYTF	TGTGCCAGCAGCTTCCCACAGGGGAGGGACTATGGCTACACCTTC
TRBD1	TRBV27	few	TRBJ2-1	CASSLTTGTGAEQFF	TGTGCCAGCAGCCTGACGACCGGGACAGGGGCCGAGCAGTTCTTC
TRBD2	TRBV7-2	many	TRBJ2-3	CASSQLAGDLTDTQYF	TGTGCCAGCAGCCAACTAGCGGGGGACCTCACAGATACGCAGTATTTT
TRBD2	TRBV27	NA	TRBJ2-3	CASSFRLAGGGADTQYF	TGTGCCAGCAGTTTCCGACTAGCGGGAGGGGGGGCAGATACGCAGTATTTT
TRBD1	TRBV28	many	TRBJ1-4	CASSLPTGHNEKLFF	TGTGCCAGCAGCCTACCGACAGGGCATAATGAAAAACTGTTTTTT
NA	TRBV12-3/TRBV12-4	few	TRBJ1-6	CASSRGSPADNSPLHF	TGTGCCAGCAGTCGAGGATCTCCTGCGGATAATTCACCCCTCCACTTT
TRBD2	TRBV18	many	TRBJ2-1	CASSLAPLAGVLNEQFF	TGTGCCAGCTCACTTGCGCCACTAGCGGGAGTTCTCAATGAGCAGTTCTTC
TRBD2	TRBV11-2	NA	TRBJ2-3	CASSLGAGGTTDTQYF	TGTGCCAGCAGCTTAGGAGCGGGAGGTACGACAGATACGCAGTATTTT
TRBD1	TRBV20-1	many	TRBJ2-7	CSAIRGLHSEQYF	TGCAGTGCTATTAGGGGGCTGCACAGCGAGCAGTACTTC
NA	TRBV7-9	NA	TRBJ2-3	CASSFVGGGTDTQYF	TGTGCCAGCAGCTTCGTGGGGGGAGGCACAGATACGCAGTATTTT
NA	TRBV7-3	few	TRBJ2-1	CASSLDFAGNEQFF	TGTGCCAGCAGCTTAGATTTCGCAGGCAATGAGCAGTTCTTC
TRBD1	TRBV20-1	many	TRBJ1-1	CSAPGQGVSEAFF	TGCAGTGCCCCAGGACAGGGGGTATCTGAAGCTTTCTTT
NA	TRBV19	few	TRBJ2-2	CASSSVTGFRNTGELFF	TGTGCCAGTAGTTCCGTTACAGGGTTTCGGAACACCGGGGAGCTGTTTTTT
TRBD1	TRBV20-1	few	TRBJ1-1	CSASGQGARVTEAFF	TGCAGTGCTTCGGGACAGGGGGCAAGAGTCACTGAAGCTTTCTTT
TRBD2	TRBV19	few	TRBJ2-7	CASKPGGVFHEQYF	TGTGCCAGTAAGCCGGGAGGGGTTTTCCACGAGCAGTACTTC
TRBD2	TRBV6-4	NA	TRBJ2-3	CASSETSGAPTDTQYF	TGTGCCAGCAGTGAGACTAGCGGGGCCCCCACAGATACGCAGTATTTT
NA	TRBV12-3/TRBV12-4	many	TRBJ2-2	CASSPPGNTGELFF	TGTGCCAGCAGCCCGCCGGGGAACACCGGGGAGCTGTTTTTT
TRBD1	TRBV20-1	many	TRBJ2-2	CSAREGTGAGELFF	TGCAGTGCTAGAGAAGGAACAGGGGCCGGGGAGCTGTTTTTT
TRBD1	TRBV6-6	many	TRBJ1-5	CASSYSPQGGDQPQHF	TGTGCCAGCAGTTACTCTCCACAGGGGGGAGATCAGCCCCAGCATTTT
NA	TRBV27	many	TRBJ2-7	CASSLSNRVLHEQYF	TGTGCCAGCAGTTTATCGAACAGGGTTCTGCACGAGCAGTACTTC
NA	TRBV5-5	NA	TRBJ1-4	CASSLRSMAGSEKLFF	TGTGCCAGCAGCTTGAGATCTATGGCCGGCAGTGAAAAACTGTTTTTT
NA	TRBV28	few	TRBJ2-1	CASSPHDLGTSQFF	TGTGCCAGCAGTCCCCACGACCTAGGGACTTCGCAGTTCTTC
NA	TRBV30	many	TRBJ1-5	CAWSHTAPRQPQHF	TGTGCCTGGAGCCATACGGCCCCGCGTCAGCCCCAGCATTTT
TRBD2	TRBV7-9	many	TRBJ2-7	CASSLGTSGRVGYEQYF	TGTGCCAGCAGCCTTGGGACTAGCGGGAGAGTGGGCTACGAGCAGTACTTC
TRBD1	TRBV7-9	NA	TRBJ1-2	CASSPGTGAIYGYTF	TGTGCCAGCAGCCCGGGGACAGGGGCCATCTATGGCTACACCTTC
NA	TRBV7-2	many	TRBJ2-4	CASSPSESIQYF	TGTGCCAGCAGCCCCTCCGAAAGCATTCAGTACTTC
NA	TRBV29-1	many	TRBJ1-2	CSVEEGRGYTF	TGCAGCGTTGAAGAGGGGAGAGGCTACACCTTC
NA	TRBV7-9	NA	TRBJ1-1	CASSMSVNTEAFF	TGTGCCAGCAGTATGTCAGTGAACACTGAAGCTTTCTTT
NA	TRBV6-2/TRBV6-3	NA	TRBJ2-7	CASSSTGTEQYF	TGTGCCAGCAGTTCCACGGGTACCGAGCAGTACTTC
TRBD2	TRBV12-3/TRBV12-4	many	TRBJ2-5	CASSLWYQRESETQYF	TGTGCCAGCAGTTTATGGTATCAGCGGGAGTCAGAGACCCAGTACTTC
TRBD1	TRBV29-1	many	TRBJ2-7	CSAGDSYEQYF	TGCAGCGCCGGGGACAGCTACGAGCAGTACTTC
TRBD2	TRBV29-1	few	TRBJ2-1	CSAAVLAGAYNEQFF	TGCAGCGCCGCCGTACTAGCGGGTGCCTACAATGAGCAGTTCTTC
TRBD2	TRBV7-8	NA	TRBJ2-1	CASSHLRERSYNEQFF	TGTGCCAGCAGCCATCTGCGGGAGAGAAGCTACAATGAGCAGTTCTTC